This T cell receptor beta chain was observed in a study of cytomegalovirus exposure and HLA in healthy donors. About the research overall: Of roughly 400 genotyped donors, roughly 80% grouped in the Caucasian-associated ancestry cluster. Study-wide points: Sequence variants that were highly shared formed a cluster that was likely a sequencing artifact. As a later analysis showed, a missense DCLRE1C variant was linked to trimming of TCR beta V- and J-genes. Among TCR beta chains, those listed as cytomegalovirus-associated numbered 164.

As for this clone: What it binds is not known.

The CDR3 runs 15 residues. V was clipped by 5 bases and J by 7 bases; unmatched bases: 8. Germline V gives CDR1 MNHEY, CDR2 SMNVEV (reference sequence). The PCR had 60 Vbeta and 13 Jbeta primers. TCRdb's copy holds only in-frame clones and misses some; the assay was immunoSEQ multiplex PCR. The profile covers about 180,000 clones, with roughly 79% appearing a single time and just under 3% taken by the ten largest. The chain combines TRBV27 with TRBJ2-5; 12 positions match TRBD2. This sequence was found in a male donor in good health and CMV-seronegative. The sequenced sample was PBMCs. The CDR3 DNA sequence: TGTGCCAGCAGTCCACTAGCGGGAGGACCAGTGACCCAGTACTTC. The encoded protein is CASSPLAGGPVTQYF.